Here is one T cell receptor (beta chain) with its context. The data belong to a study of blood T cell repertoires in COVID-19. Study-level information: Samples of COVID-19 (acute and convalescent) were obtained from the United States, Italy and Spain. The cDNA or gDNA used as material had been derived from T cells, B-cell-depleted T cells, or PBMCs.

Original handling: Nucleated cell counts were estimated from reference gene primer amplification. Profiling relied on immunoSEQ multiplex PCR, and the TCRdb table lists in-frame clones only, not all of them. The V and J calls and the clone size are those of that table, but D and trimming were determined from the DNA. The repertoire consists of fewer than 110,000 clones, with around 87% occurring once and the leading ten covering under 14%. V lost 5 bases and J lost 7; bases outside the gene matches: 9. Germline V gene sequence: CDR1 SGHTA, CDR2 FQGNSA. CDR3 length equals 15 residues. V usage is TRBV7-2 and J usage is TRBJ2-2, with 8 bases identical to TRBD2. Material: peripheral blood. This TCR was recovered from a woman aged 25 to 39 with acute or convalescent COVID-19. The CDR3 nucleotides read TGTGCCAGCAGCATGGGACTAGGCTTTGGCGGGGAGCTGTTTTTT. Its protein is CASSMGLGFGGELFF.